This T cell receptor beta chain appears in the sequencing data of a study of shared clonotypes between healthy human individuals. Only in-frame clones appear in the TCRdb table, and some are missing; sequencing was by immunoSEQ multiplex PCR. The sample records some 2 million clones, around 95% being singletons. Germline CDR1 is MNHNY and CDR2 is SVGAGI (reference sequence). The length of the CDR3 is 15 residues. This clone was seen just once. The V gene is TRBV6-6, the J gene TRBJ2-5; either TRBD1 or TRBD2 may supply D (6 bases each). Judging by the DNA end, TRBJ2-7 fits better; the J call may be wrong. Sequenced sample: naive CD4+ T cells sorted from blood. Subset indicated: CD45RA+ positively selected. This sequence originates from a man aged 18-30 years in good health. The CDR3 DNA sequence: TGTGCCAGCAGTTACTCGGGGGGCAGATCCTACGAGCAGTACTTC. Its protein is CASSYSGGRSYEQYF.